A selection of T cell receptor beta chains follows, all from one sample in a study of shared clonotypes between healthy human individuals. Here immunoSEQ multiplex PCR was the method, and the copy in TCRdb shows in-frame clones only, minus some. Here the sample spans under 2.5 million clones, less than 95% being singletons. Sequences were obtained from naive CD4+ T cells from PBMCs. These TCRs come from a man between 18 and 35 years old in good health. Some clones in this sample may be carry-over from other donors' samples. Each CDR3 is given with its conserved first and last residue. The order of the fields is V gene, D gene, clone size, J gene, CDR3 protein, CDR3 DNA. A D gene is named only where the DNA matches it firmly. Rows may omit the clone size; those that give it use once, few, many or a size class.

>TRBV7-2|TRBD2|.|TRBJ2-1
CASSLLGLAGGNEQFF
TGTGCCAGCAGCTTACTGGGACTAGCGGGAGGGAATGAGCAGTTCTTC
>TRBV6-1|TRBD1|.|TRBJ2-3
CATQQGAISADTQYF
TGTGCCACACAACAGGGGGCGATTAGCGCAGATACGCAGTATTTT
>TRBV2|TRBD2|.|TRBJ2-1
CASSYGLAGEAEQFF
TGTGCCAGCAGTTACGGACTAGCGGGAGAGGCTGAGCAGTTCTTC
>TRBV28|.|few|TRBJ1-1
CASSLFPTGNTEAFF
TGTGCCAGCAGTTTATTCCCGACAGGGAACACTGAAGCTTTCTTT
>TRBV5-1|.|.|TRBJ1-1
CASSPDSFNTEAFF
TGCGCCAGCAGCCCTGACTCCTTCAACACTGAAGCTTTCTTT
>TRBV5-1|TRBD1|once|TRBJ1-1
CASSFTGGDTEAFF
TGCGCCAGCAGCTTTACAGGGGGGGACACTGAAGCTTTCTTT
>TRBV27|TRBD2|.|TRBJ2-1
CASRELSSGDTYNEQFF
TGTGCCAGCAGAGAACTATCTAGCGGGGATACCTACAATGAGCAGTTCTTC
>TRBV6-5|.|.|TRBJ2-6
CASTPGTSGANVLTF
TGTGCCAGCACTCCGGGAACATCTGGGGCCAACGTCCTGACTTTC
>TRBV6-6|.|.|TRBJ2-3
CASSWQGGTDTQYF
TGTGCCAGCAGTTGGCAGGGTGGCACAGATACGCAGTATTTT
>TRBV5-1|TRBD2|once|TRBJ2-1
CASAKLAGASYNEQFF
TGCGCCAGCGCGAAACTAGCGGGAGCCTCCTACAATGAGCAGTTCTTC
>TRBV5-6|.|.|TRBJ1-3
CASSLHAAHSGNTIYF
TGTGCCAGCAGCTTGCACGCGGCCCACTCTGGAAACACCATATATTTT
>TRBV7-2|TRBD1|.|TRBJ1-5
CASSLTGTGSQPQHF
TGTGCCAGCAGCTTAACCGGGACAGGCAGTCAGCCCCAGCATTTT
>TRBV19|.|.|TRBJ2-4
CASSIGQVAKNIQYF
TGTGCCAGTAGTATAGGGCAGGTGGCCAAAAACATTCAGTACTTC
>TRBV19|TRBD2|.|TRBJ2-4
CASGGLGKNIQYF
TGTGCCAGTGGGGGACTAGGCAAAAACATTCAGTACTTC
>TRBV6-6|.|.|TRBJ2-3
CASSPLGGAVADTQYF
TGTGCCAGCAGCCCCCTGGGCGGGGCTGTCGCAGATACGCAGTATTTT
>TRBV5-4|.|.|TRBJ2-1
CASSSDAGINYNEQFF
TGTGCCAGCAGCTCTGACGCTGGAATCAACTACAATGAGCAGTTCTTC
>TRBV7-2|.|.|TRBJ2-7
CASSLGSGTTYYEQYF
TGTGCCAGCAGCTTAGGATCCGGGACAACTTACTACGAGCAGTACTTC
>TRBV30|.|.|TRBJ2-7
CAWSVLGREQYF
TGTGCCTGGAGTGTATTAGGTCGGGAGCAGTACTTC
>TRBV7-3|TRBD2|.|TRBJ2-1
CASSTSSSGRWNEQFF
TGTGCCAGCAGCACTTCATCTAGCGGGAGGTGGAATGAGCAGTTCTTC
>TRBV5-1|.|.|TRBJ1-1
CASSSPPTDLNTEAFF
TGCGCCAGCAGCTCTCCGCCGACAGACTTGAACACTGAAGCTTTCTTT
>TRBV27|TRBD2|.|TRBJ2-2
CASRGLDTGELFF
TGTGCCAGCAGGGGACTAGACACCGGGGAGCTGTTTTTT
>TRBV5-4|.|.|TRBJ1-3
CASSLEPSSGNTIYF
TGTGCCAGCAGCTTGGAACCCTCCTCTGGAAACACCATATATTTT
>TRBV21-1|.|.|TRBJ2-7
CASSKVEGQTYEQYF
TGTGCCAGCAGCAAAGTTGAAGGCCAGACCTACGAGCAGTACTTC
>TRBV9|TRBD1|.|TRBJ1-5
CASSPTDREWGQPQHF
TGTGCCAGCAGCCCGACGGACAGGGAGTGGGGTCAGCCCCAGCATTTT
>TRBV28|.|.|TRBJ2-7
CASSLFHEQYF
TGTGCCAGCAGTTTATTCCACGAGCAGTACTTC
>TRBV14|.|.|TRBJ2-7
CASSPHTNGEQYF
TGTGCCAGCAGCCCTCACACGAACGGGGAGCAGTACTTC
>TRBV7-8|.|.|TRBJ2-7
CASSSGIGLGTAYEQYF
TGTGCCAGCAGCTCCGGGATTGGATTGGGGACCGCCTACGAGCAGTACTTC
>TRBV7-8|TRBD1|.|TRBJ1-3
CASSPQGGNTGNTIYF
TGTGCCAGCAGCCCCCAAGGGGGCAACACTGGAAACACCATATATTTT
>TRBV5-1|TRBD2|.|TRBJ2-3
CASRPRLAGGTDTQYF
TGCGCCAGCAGGCCCAGACTAGCGGGAGGCACAGATACGCAGTATTTT
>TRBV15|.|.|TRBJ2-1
CATSRVRAASYNEQFF
TGTGCCACCAGCAGAGTTCGGGCGGCAAGCTACAATGAGCAGTTCTTC
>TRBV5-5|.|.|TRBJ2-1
CASSLRAEGEQFF
TGTGCCAGCAGCTTGCGGGCGGAGGGTGAGCAGTTCTTC
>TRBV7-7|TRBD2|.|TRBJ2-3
CASSTGLANTDTQYF
TGTGCCAGCAGCACGGGACTAGCCAACACAGATACGCAGTATTTT
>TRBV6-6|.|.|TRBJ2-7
CASSRSGDEQYF
TGTGCCAGCAGCCGATCAGGGGACGAGCAGTACTTC
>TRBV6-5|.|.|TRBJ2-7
CASSPGAHSYEQYF
TGTGCCAGCAGTCCAGGGGCCCACAGTTACGAGCAGTACTTC
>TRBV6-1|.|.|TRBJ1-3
CASSGGTASGNTIYF
TGTGCCAGCAGTGGCGGGACCGCCTCTGGAAACACCATATATTTT
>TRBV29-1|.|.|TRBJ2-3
CSVEDLSGLAVPDTQYF
TGCAGCGTTGAAGATCTTAGTGGGTTGGCCGTTCCAGATACGCAGTATTTT
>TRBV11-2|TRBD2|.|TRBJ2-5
CASSQGASGSYETQYF
TGTGCCAGCAGCCAAGGGGCTAGCGGGAGTTATGAGACCCAGTACTTC
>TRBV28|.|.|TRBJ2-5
CASSGGAGRETQYF
TGTGCCAGCAGTGGTGGGGCGGGAAGGGAGACCCAGTACTTC
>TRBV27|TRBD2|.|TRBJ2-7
CASSHSGSSYEQYF
TGTGCCAGCAGTCATAGCGGGAGCTCCTACGAGCAGTACTTC
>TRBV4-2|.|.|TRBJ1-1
CASSQVSGEKYAGAFF
TGTGCCAGCAGCCAAGTATCAGGGGAGAAATATGCAGGAGCTTTCTTT
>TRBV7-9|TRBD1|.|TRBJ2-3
CASSSKTGGTDTQYF
TGTGCCAGCAGTTCGAAGACAGGGGGCACAGATACGCAGTATTTT
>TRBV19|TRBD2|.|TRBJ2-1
CASSLGTSGYNEQFF
TGTGCCAGTAGTCTCGGGACTAGCGGGTACAATGAGCAGTTCTTC
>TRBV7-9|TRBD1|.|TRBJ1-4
CASSFSGTGGEKLFF
TGTGCCAGCAGCTTCAGCGGGACAGGGGGTGAAAAACTGTTTTTT
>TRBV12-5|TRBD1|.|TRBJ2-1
CASGLVLRDRGISYNEQFF
TGTGCTAGTGGTTTGGTATTGCGGGACAGGGGGATATCCTACAATGAGCAGTTCTTC
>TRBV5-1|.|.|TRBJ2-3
CASSAMGAASNTQYF
TGCGCCAGCAGCGCAATGGGAGCTGCCTCGAATACGCAGTATTTT
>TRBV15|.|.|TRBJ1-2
CATSRGTVAGYGYTF
TGTGCCACCAGCAGAGGGACTGTAGCTGGCTATGGCTACACCTTC
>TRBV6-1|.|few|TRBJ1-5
CASSWPDWEPQHF
TGTGCCAGCAGTTGGCCCGATTGGGAGCCCCAGCATTTT
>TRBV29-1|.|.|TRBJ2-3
CSVVTRHSTDTQYF
TGCAGCGTCGTGACTCGACATAGCACAGATACGCAGTATTTT
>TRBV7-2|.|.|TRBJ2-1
CASSSTTGGVNEQFF
TGTGCCAGCAGCTCGACCACAGGAGGGGTCAATGAGCAGTTCTTC
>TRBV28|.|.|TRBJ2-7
CASSLYGPTYEQYF
TGTGCCAGCAGTTTATATGGACCCACGTACGAGCAGTACTTC
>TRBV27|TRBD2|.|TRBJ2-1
CASRLLAGVINEQFF
TGTGCCAGCAGGCTTCTAGCGGGAGTAATCAATGAGCAGTTCTTC
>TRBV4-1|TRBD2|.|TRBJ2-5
CASSQSTSGRTKTQYF
TGCGCCAGCAGCCAATCCACTAGCGGGAGGACGAAGACCCAGTACTTC
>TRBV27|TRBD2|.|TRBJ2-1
CASRRTSGSYEQFF
TGTGCCAGCAGACGGACTAGCGGGAGTTATGAGCAGTTCTTC
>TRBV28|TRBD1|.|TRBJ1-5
CASSFFRGGNQPQHF
TGTGCCAGCAGTTTCTTCAGGGGGGGCAATCAGCCCCAGCATTTT
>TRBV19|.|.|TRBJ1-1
CASRPQGNTEAFF
TGTGCCAGTAGACCACAGGGTAACACTGAAGCTTTCTTT
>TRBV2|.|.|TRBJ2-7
CASTPQGGGSYEQYF
TGTGCCAGCACCCCCCAGGGGGGAGGATCCTACGAGCAGTACTTC
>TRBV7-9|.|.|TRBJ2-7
CASSLRAPANSRDEQYF
TGTGCCAGCAGCTTAAGGGCCCCAGCCAACTCTCGCGACGAGCAGTACTTC
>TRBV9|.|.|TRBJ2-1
CASSHSAGAYNEQFF
TGTGCCAGCAGCCATTCGGCCGGGGCCTACAATGAGCAGTTCTTC
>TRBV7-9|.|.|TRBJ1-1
CASSLLQLNTEAFF
TGTGCCAGCAGCTTATTACAGTTGAACACTGAAGCTTTCTTT